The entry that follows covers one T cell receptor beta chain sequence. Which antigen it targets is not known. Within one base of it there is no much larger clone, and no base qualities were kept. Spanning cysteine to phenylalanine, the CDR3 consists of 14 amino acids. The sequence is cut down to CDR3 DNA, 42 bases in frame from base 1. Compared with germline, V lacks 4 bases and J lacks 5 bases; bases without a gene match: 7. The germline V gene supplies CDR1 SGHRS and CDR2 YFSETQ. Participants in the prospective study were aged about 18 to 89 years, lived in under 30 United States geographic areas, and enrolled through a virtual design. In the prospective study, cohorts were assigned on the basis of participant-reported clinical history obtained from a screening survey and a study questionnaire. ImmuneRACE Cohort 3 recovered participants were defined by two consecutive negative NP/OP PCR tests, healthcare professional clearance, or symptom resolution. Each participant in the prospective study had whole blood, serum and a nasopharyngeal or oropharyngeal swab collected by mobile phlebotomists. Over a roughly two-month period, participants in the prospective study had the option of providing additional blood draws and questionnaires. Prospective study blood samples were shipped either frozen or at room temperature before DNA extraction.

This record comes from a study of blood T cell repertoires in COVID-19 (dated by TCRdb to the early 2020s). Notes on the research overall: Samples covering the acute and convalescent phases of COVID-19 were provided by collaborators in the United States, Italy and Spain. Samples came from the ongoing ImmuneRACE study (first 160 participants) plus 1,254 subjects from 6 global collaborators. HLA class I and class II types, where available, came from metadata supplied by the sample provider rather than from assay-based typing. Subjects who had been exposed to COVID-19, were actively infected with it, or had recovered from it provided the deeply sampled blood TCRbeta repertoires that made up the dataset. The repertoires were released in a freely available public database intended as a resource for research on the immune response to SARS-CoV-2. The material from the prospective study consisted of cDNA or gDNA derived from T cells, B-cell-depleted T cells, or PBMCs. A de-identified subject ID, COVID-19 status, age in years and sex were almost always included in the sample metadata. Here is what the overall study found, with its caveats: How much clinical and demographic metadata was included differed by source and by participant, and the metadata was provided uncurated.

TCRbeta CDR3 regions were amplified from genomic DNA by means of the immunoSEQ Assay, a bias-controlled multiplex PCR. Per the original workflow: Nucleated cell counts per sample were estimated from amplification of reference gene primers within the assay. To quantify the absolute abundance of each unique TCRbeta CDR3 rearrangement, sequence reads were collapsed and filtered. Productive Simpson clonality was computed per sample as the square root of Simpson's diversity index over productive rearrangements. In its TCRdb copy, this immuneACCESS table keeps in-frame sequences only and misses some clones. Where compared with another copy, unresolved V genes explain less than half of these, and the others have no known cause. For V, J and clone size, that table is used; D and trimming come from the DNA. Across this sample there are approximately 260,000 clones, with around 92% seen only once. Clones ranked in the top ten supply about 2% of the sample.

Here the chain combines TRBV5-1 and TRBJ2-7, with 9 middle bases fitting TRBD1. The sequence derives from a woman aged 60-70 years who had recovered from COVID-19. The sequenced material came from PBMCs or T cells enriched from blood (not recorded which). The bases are TGCGCCAGCAGCCCCGGGACAGGGAGGAACGAGCAGTACTTC. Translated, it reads CASSPGTGRNEQYF. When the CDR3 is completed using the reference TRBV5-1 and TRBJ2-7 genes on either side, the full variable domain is KAGVTQTPRYLIKTRGQQVTLSCSPISGHRSVSWYQQTPGQGLQFLFEYFSETQRNKGNFPGRFSGRQFSNSRSEMNVSTLELGDSALYLCASSPGTGRNEQYFGPGTRLTVT.